The 28 T cell receptor beta chains listed next were all sequenced from one sample in a study of PD-1 blockade in classical Hodgkin lymphoma. Generated by immunoSEQ multiplex PCR, the TCRdb table keeps only in-frame clones and is missing some. The data show roughly 150,000 clones, with less than 80% seen just once and about 9.2% held by the top ten. Each and every patient relapsed after autologous stem cell transplantation, and patients got differing brentuximab vedotin exposure. The sample in question was peripheral blood mononuclear cells (PBMCs), obtained before the second cycle of nivolumab. The origin of the receptors is a human donor with classical Hodgkin lymphoma.

J is TRBJ2-2 and V is TRBV7-9, with D maybe TRBD1 (6 bases). The CDR3 is made up of 15 amino acids. Germline values: CDR1 SEHNR, CDR2 FQNEAQ (reference sequence). V lost 5 bases, J lost 1 base, and 11 bases lay in between. CDR3 DNA sequence: TGTGCCAGCAGCAGGACAGCCCAGAACACCGGGGAGCTGTTTTTT. It yields the protein CASSRTAQNTGELFF.

The chain recombines TRBV7-9 with TRBJ2-7; 7 bases map to TRBD2. V gave up 1 base and J gave up 4 bases; unmatched junction bases: 1. The CDR3 sequence is 13 residues long. Germline V lookup: CDR1 SEHNR, CDR2 FQNEAQ (reference sequence). CDR3 in DNA: TGTGCCAGCAGCTTAGGGACTAGATACGAGCAGTACTTC. Its protein product is CASSLGTRYEQYF.

CDR3 sequence: CASSTDWTHEQFF. As DNA, the CDR3 is TGTGCCAGCAGCACGGACTGGACGCATGAGCAGTTCTTC. The V gene is TRBV5-4, the J gene TRBJ2-1; weak D call: TRBD2 (5 bases). From germline, CDR1 is SGHNT and CDR2 YYREEE (reference sequence). CDR3 length: 13 residues. V was trimmed by 4 bases and J by 8 bases, leaving 13 bases between them.

The CDR3 DNA follows: TGTGCCAGCAGTTCACAAGGTGGGGACACCGGGGAGCTGTTTTTT. Encoded protein: CASSSQGGDTGELFF. The chain recombines TRBV28 with TRBJ2-2; no firm D call. The germline V gene encodes CDR1 MDHEN and CDR2 SYDVKM. The CDR3 extends over 15 amino acids. Trimming stripped 4 bases from V and 3 bases from J, with 12 bases between.

This chain joins TRBV5-4 and TRBJ1-4, with 8 bases aligning to TRBD1. CDR3 size: 17 residues. Germline V gene sequence: CDR1 SGHNT, CDR2 YYREEE (reference sequence). V lost 4 bases, J lost 0 bases, and 8 bases stayed unmatched. This chain's CDR3 is CASSRPGQDATNEKLFF. For the CDR3, the DNA is TGTGCCAGCAGCCGCCCGGGACAGGACGCAACTAATGAAAAACTGTTTTTT.

J is TRBJ2-4 and V is TRBV11-2, with a possible D match to TRBD2 (6 bases). Trimming pared 4 bases from V and 5 bases from J, leaving 12 bases between. The CDR3 length is 14 residues. CDR1 SGHAT and CDR2 FQNNGV come from the germline V gene. CDR3 nucleotides: TGTGCCAGCAGCTCTCCGGGGGATGAAAACATTCAGTACTTC. It encodes CASSSPGDENIQYF.

The chain employs TRBV7-2 and TRBJ1-2; D possibly corresponds to TRBD1 (5 bases). Trimming took 3 bases from V and 1 from J, leaving 9 bases between them. The CDR3 has 14 residues. The germline CDR1 and CDR2 sequences are SGHTA and FQGNSA. CDR3 DNA sequence: TGTGCCAGCAGCTTTTCAGGGTTTAACTATGGCTACACCTTC. This gives the protein CASSFSGFNYGYTF.

J is TRBJ1-2 and V is TRBV19, with 12 positions matching TRBD1. Germline V gene sequence: CDR1 LNHDA, CDR2 SQIVND (reference sequence). The CDR3 extends over 15 amino acids. The J segment lost 6 bases and the V segment lost 3 bases, leaving 5 bases of the junction unmatched. CDR3 nucleotides: TGTGCCAGTAGTATCTGGGACAGGGGGCTTGATGGCTACACCTTC. This codes for CASSIWDRGLDGYTF.

The chain couples TRBV11-2 to TRBJ2-5; 7 bases align to TRBD2. V shed 0 bases, J shed 9 bases, and the junction held 4 bases outside the gene matches. This CDR3 region has 13 residues. Germline V gene sequence: CDR1 SGHAT, CDR2 FQNNGV. DNA of the CDR3: TGTGCCAGCAGCTTAGACTACCGGGGGGCCCAGTACTTC. Its protein product is CASSLDYRGAQYF.

The chain carries TRBV6-1 and TRBJ2-3; TRBD2 agrees at 11 bases. CDR3 length: 16 amino acids. V dropped 4 bases and J dropped 6; count of bases not matched to a gene: 9. The germline CDR1 and CDR2 sequences are MNHNS and SASEGT. CDR3 sequence: CASSGIAGGPWDTQYF. The CDR3 coding sequence is TGTGCCAGCAGTGGGATAGCGGGGGGGCCGTGGGATACGCAGTATTTT.

This chain connects TRBV5-1 to TRBJ2-1, with 7 bases identical to TRBD1. The CDR3 is made up of 13 amino acids. J gave up 12 bases and V 0 bases, and 6 bases lay outside the gene matches. Germline V gene data show CDR1 as SGHRS and CDR2 as YFSETQ. The CDR3 protein is CASSLARDSWQFF. The CDR3 nucleotides read TGCGCCAGCAGCTTGGCTCGGGACAGCTGGCAGTTCTTC.

Comment on this clone: This may be a read error: a much more frequent sequence differs by one nucleotide. V is TRBV4-2 and J is TRBJ1-2, with D unresolved. The CDR3 is 12 amino acids. Germline V gene lookup returns CDR1 LGHNA and CDR2 YNFKEQ. V was pared by 5 bases and J by 4 bases, with 8 bases between. In DNA, the CDR3 is TGTGCCAGCAGCTTAGCCAGCTATGGCTACACCTTC. Amino acid sequence: CASSLASYGYTF.

V and J are TRBV18 and TRBJ2-7; 8 bases match TRBD1. The germline V gene has CDR1 KGHSH and CDR2 LQKENI. V was clipped by 5 bases and J by 7 bases; unmatched bases: 16. The CDR3 is 16 residues long. This CDR3 reads CASSSGGQGGLGEQYF. In nucleotides, the CDR3 is TGTGCCAGCTCATCCGGCGGACAGGGTGGGCTAGGGGAGCAGTACTTC. Using reference TRBV18 and TRBJ2-7 for the parts outside the CDR3, the full variable domain is NAGVMQNPRHLVRRRGQEARLRCSPMKGHSHVYWYRQLPEEGLKFMVYLQKENIIDESGMPKERFSAEFPKEGPSILRIQQVVRGDSAAYFCASSSGGQGGLGEQYFGPGTRLTVT.

The DNA of the CDR3 is TGTGCCAGCAGCTTGTATCTGGAGGGGCCGAGCTCCTACAATGAGCAGTTCTTC. It yields the protein CASSLYLEGPSSYNEQFF. The rearrangement uses TRBV5-6 and TRBJ2-1, with D perhaps matching TRBD2 (6 bases). Between the trimmed V and J ends, which lost 1 base and 0 bases, there was a span of 17 bases. The V gene's germline CDR1 is SGHDT and CDR2 YYEEEE. There are 18 residues in the CDR3.

The genes are TRBV7-3 and TRBJ2-1; 10 nucleotides agree with TRBD1. Trimming removed 4 bases from V and 8 bases from J; junction bases left unmatched: 11. This CDR3 contains 16 residues. Germline loops: CDR1 SGHTA, CDR2 FQGTGA. Written as DNA, the CDR3 is TGTGCCAGCAGCTCCAGGGACAGGGGTGAGAGGGATGAGCAGTTCTTC. It encodes CASSSRDRGERDEQFF.

The genes are TRBV5-1 and TRBJ2-1; D may correspond to TRBD1 or TRBD2 (6 bases each). In germline, CDR1 is SGHRS, CDR2 YFSETQ. The CDR3 runs to 16 residues. Between the trimmed V and J ends, which lost 1 base and 5 bases, there was a span of 16 bases. This CDR3 is CASSLIAGHGNNEQFF. The CDR3 region has the DNA TGCGCCAGCAGCTTGATCGCGGGACACGGAAACAATGAGCAGTTCTTC.

The CDR3 coding sequence is TGTGCCAGCAGCTTAGGGAAACAGAACTACGAGCAGTACTTC. Protein: CASSLGKQNYEQYF. This chain joins TRBV7-2 and TRBJ2-7, with D unresolved. The CDR3 is 14 amino acids. The germline V and J ends were trimmed by 1 base and 3 bases, with 10 bases remaining between them. CDR1 and CDR2 from the germline V gene are SGHTA and FQGNSA.

This sequence joins TRBV2 and TRBJ1-5; tentative D call: TRBD1 (5 bases). Germline lookup yields CDR1 SNHLY and CDR2 FYNNEI. This CDR3 region has 16 residues. Deletions cut 6 bases from V and 7 bases from J, with 22 bases between. This CDR3 reads CASSWDSLGSEQPQHF. In DNA form, the CDR3 reads TGTGCCAGCAGCTGGGACTCACTTGGGTCCGAGCAGCCCCAGCATTTT.

The chain is built from TRBV6-6 and TRBJ2-1; 7 bases match TRBD2. Germline lookup yields CDR1 MNHNY and CDR2 SVGAGI (reference sequence). The CDR3 sequence is 13 residues long. V shed 6 bases, J shed 4 bases, and the junction held 3 bases outside the gene matches. CDR3 coding DNA: TGTGCCAGCAGGCGGGAGAATTACAATGAGCAGTTCTTC. Its protein product is CASRRENYNEQFF.

The gene calls are TRBV5-1 and TRBJ2-2; possible D gene TRBD2, 6 bases. The CDR3 is 15 residues long. Germline V CDR1 and CDR2: SGHRS, YFSETQ. V was clipped by 6 bases and J by 3 bases, with 15 bases between them. The DNA of the CDR3 is TGCGCCAGCATTCAAGGCGGGACTCACACCGGGGAGCTGTTTTTT. Its protein is CASIQGGTHTGELFF. Filled out from reference TRBV5-1 and TRBJ2-2, the complete variable domain reads KAGVTQTPRYLIKTRGQQVTLSCSPISGHRSVSWYQQTPGQGLQFLFEYFSETQRNKGNFPGRFSGRQFSNSRSEMNVSTLELGDSALYLCASIQGGTHTGELFFGEGSRLTVL.

CDR3 coding DNA: TGTGCCAGCAGCTTACAGCGGGAGGGTCCCTACGAGCAGTACTTC. As protein: CASSLQREGPYEQYF. This chain joins TRBV7-9 and TRBJ2-7; 10 nucleotides line up with TRBD2. V gave up 2 bases and J gave up 2 bases; unmatched junction bases: 3. The germline gives CDR1 SEHNR, CDR2 FQNEAQ (reference sequence). This CDR3 comprises 15 residues.

This rearrangement joins TRBV5-1 to TRBJ2-1; the match to TRBD1 covers 7 bases. The length of the CDR3 is 17 residues. The trim removed 0 bases at V and 5 bases at J, leaving 11 bases unmatched. Germline loops: CDR1 SGHRS, CDR2 YFSETQ. The CDR3 loop reads CASSLAGAGGVHNEQFF. The CDR3 DNA is TGCGCCAGCAGCTTGGCAGGGGCAGGGGGTGTCCACAATGAGCAGTTCTTC.

The chain employs TRBV5-1 and TRBJ2-2, with 9 bases that match TRBD2. Per the germline V gene, CDR1 is SGHRS and CDR2 is YFSETQ. There are 16 residues in the CDR3. Trimming at V came to 4 bases and at J to 5 bases, leaving 9 bases not matched to a gene. The CDR3 reads CASSPLGTSYTGELFF. The CDR3, as DNA: TGCGCCAGCAGCCCCCTCGGGACTAGCTATACCGGGGAGCTGTTTTTT.

J is TRBJ2-6 and V is TRBV10-3; D uncertain. The V and J ends lost 9 bases and 2 bases respectively, with 11 bases between them. The CDR3 runs 14 residues. In germline, CDR1 is ENHRY, CDR2 SYGVKD. CDR3 nucleotides: TGTGCCATATGGAAGGAACCTGGGGCCAACGTCCTGACTTTC. Encoded protein: CAIWKEPGANVLTF.

The gene calls are TRBV4-2 and TRBJ2-3; unclear D gene. V was pared by 4 bases and J by 3 bases, with 11 bases between. This CDR3 comprises 14 residues. Germline-derived CDR1 and CDR2 are LGHNA and YNFKEQ. The CDR3 protein is CASSRELGTDTQYF. Written as DNA, the CDR3 is TGTGCCAGCAGCCGTGAGTTGGGAACAGATACGCAGTATTTT.

The J gene is TRBJ1-1, the V gene TRBV15; the match to TRBD1 covers 10 bases. With V trimmed by 3 bases and J by 4 bases, 5 bases remained unmatched. CDR1 and CDR2 from the germline V gene are LNHNV and YYDKDF (reference sequence). The CDR3 loop spans 15 amino acids. The CDR3 DNA sequence: TGTGCCACCAGCAGGACGACAGGGGGCGGCACTGAAGCTTTCTTT. Translated: CATSRTTGGGTEAFF.

This clone was observed many times. The chain has TRBV5-4 and TRBJ1-1; no clear D. Germline V gene sequence: CDR1 SGHNT, CDR2 YYREEE (reference sequence). The ends were cut back, 4 bases at V and 1 base at J, with 8 bases in the middle. The CDR3 loop spans 13 amino acids. The CDR3 nucleotides are TGTGCCAGCAGCGCCGACACGAACACTGAAGCTTTCTTT. Amino acids: CASSADTNTEAFF.

This clone was detected only once. This chain links TRBV7-8 with TRBJ2-5; D is tentatively TRBD1 or TRBD2 (5 bases each). This CDR3 contains 14 residues. CDR1 SGHVS and CDR2 FQNEAQ come from the germline V gene. The V end lost 5 bases, the J end lost 2 bases, and 12 bases lay between the germline ends. CDR3 sequence reads: CASSPRDVQETQYF. The DNA of the CDR3 is TGTGCCAGCAGCCCCAGGGACGTACAAGAGACCCAGTACTTC.